The T cell receptor (beta chain) under discussion was sequenced for a study of chemoradiotherapy in HPV16-positive cancers. Notes on the study in general: Only a couple of HPV16-positive patients supplied the functional HPV-specificity definition. Better recurrence-free survival went with HPV-responsive T-cell expansion in HPV16-positive patients. Candidate HPV-specific clones and E7-related TCR motifs grew in tumor during treatment.

Germline values: CDR1 MNHNS, CDR2 SASEGT. The CDR3 is 16 amino acids. Trimming removed 2 bases from V and 4 bases from J; junction bases left unmatched: 3. Method: immunoSEQ multiplex PCR; TCRdb's copy keeps in-frame clones and lacks some. The data hold around 1,000 clones, with about 79% observed a single time. As to this clone: Its specificity is unknown.

The sample was tumor tissue, taken from a patient who underwent chemoradiotherapy. The rearrangement uses TRBV6-1 and TRBJ2-3, with 13 bases that match TRBD2. This receptor was taken from a human donor with HPV-associated anogenital cancer. CDR3 coding DNA: TGTGCCAGCAGTGAAATACTAGCGGGGGGGCCAGATACGCAGTATTTT. It encodes CASSEILAGGPDTQYF.